Detailed here is one T cell receptor (beta chain). Antigen specificity is unknown. The source of the sample is a study of cytomegalovirus exposure and HLA in healthy donors. Study results and caveats: A later analysis appeared to link common viral pathogens to several of the most significant clusters. Associated with HLA alleles at 0.05 false discovery rate in a later analysis were approximately 17,000 TCR beta sequences. Later analysis showed TCR association rates varying by HLA locus, highest for DRB1 and lowest for HLA-C.

Vbeta (60) and Jbeta (13) primers were used in the PCR. Clones were read by immunoSEQ multiplex PCR, and TCRdb kept only the in-frame ones, dropping some. The sample has 180,000 or so clones; 75% to 85% are singletons. This sequence originates from a woman younger than 30 in good health and CMV-seropositive. The material sequenced was PBMCs.

CDR3 coding DNA: TGTGCCAGCAGCCGACAGGGGCGGGTGAATTCACCCCTCCACTTT. As protein: CASSRQGRVNSPLHF. This chain connects TRBV7-9 to TRBJ1-6, with 8 bases matching TRBD1. Germline CDR1 and CDR2: SEHNR and FQNEAQ (reference sequence). V dropped 5 bases and J dropped 7; count of bases not matched to a gene: 7. The CDR3 runs to 15 residues.